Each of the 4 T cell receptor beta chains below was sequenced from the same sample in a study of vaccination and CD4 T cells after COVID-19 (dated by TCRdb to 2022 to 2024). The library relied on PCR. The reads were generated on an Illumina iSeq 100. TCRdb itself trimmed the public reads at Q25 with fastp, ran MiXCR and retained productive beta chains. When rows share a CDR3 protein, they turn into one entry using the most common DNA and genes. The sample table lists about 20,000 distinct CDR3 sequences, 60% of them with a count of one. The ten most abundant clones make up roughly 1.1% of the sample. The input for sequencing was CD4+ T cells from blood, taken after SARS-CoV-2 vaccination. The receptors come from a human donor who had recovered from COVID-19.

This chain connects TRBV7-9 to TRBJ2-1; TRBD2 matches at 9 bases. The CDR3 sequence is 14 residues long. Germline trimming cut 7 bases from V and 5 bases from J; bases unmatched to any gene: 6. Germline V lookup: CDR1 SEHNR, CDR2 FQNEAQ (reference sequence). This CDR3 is CASTGLAFDNEQFF. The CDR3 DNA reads TGTGCCAGCACCGGACTAGCGTTCGACAATGAGCAGTTCTTC.

Written as DNA, the CDR3 is TGTGCCAGCAGTGAGGGACTAGTGGCCGACCAAGAGACCCAGTACTTC. It translates to CASSEGLVADQETQYF. The rearrangement links TRBV2 to TRBJ2-5; 8 nucleotides match TRBD2. The CDR3 has 16 residues. V shed 3 bases and J 0 bases; nucleotides not matched to a gene: 6. Germline V gene lookup returns CDR1 SNHLY and CDR2 FYNNEI.

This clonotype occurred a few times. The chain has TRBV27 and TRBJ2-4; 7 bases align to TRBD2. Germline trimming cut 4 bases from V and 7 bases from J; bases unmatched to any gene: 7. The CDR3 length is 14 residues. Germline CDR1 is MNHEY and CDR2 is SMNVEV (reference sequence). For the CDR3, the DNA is TGTGCCAGCAGTTCCGGGACCGGGAGGAACATTCAGTACTTC. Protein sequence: CASSSGTGRNIQYF.

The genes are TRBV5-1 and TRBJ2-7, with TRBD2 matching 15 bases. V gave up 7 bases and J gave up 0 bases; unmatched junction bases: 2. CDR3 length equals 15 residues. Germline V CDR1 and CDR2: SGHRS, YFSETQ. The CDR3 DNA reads TGCGCCAGCGGACTAGCGGGAGGGACCTCCTACGAGCAGTACTTC. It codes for CASGLAGGTSYEQYF. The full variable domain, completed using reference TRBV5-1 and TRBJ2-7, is KAGVTQTPRYLIKTRGQQVTLSCSPISGHRSVSWYQQTPGQGLQFLFEYFSETQRNKGNFPGRFSGRQFSNSRSEMNVSTLELGDSALYLCASGLAGGTSYEQYFGPGTRLTVT.